This entry lists 27 T cell receptor beta chains sequenced from one sample in a study of OX40 agonist ivuxolimab in advanced cancers. Assay: immunoSEQ multiplex PCR; the TCRdb copy retains only in-frame clones and omits some. The profile shows around 84,000 clones, under 95% of them singletons. The specimen was CD4+ or CD8+ T cells sorted from blood, collected in a trial of the OX40 agonist ivuxolimab. Receptor source: an adult with an advanced solid tumor such as melanoma, head and neck, liver or kidney cancer.

The rearrangement joins TRBV25-1 to TRBJ1-1; weak D call: TRBD1 (5 bases). This CDR3 has 16 residues. From germline, CDR1 is MGHDK and CDR2 SYGVNS. Trimming removed 4 bases at V and 1 base at J, with 16 bases between. CDR3 residues: CASSGPRIGGNTEAFF. In nucleotides, the CDR3 is TGTGCCAGCAGTGGCCCCCGGATCGGGGGGAACACTGAAGCTTTCTTT.

J is TRBJ2-3 and V is TRBV27, with 7 bases matching TRBD2. Germline CDR1 MNHEY, CDR2 SMNVEV (reference sequence). The CDR3 runs 14 residues. Unmatched junction bases numbered 2, after V lost 2 bases and J lost 3 bases. The CDR3 nucleotides are TGTGCCAGCAGTTTAGTGGGGGGGACAGATACGCAGTATTTT. Translating gives CASSLVGGTDTQYF.

The CDR3 spells CASSLGVRGYTF. The DNA for the CDR3 is TGTGCCAGCAGCTTAGGGGTGCGCGGCTACACCTTC. J is TRBJ1-2 and V is TRBV13; D uncertain. The V and J ends lost 0 bases and 8 bases respectively, with 7 bases between them. The V gene's germline CDR1 is PRHDT and CDR2 FYEKMQ (reference sequence). The CDR3 has 12 residues. The variable domain in full, completed from reference TRBV13 and TRBJ1-2, reads AAGVIQSPRHLIKEKRETATLKCYPIPRHDTVYWYQQGPGQDPQFLISFYEKMQSDKGSIPDRFSAQQFSDYHSELNMSSLELGDSALYFCASSLGVRGYTFGSGTRLTVV.

The gene calls are TRBV10-1 and TRBJ1-6; no reliable D call. CDR1 WNHNN and CDR2 SYGVQD come from the germline V gene (reference sequence). With 3 bases removed from V and 2 bases from J, the gap between germline ends came to 8 bases. There are 15 residues in the CDR3. The CDR3 protein is CASSEASPYNSPLHF. In DNA form, the CDR3 reads TGCGCCAGCAGTGAAGCAAGCCCCTATAATTCACCCCTCCACTTT.

The rearrangement joins TRBV6-5 to TRBJ2-7, with D perhaps matching TRBD1 or TRBD2 (5 bases each). There are 14 residues in the CDR3. Germline CDR1 reads MNHEY; CDR2 reads SVGAGI. Trimming removed 7 bases from V and 2 bases from J, with 15 bases in between. CDR3 sequence: CASMQSGRAYEQYF. CDR3 coding DNA: TGTGCCAGCATGCAATCAGGGCGGGCCTACGAGCAGTACTTC.

This clone was seen a single time. At one of its ends the junction is not consistent with the germline gene, which may arise from a read error. This chain joins TRBV6-6 and TRBJ1-2; D gene ambiguous. Looked up from germline, CDR1 is MNHNY and CDR2 is SVGAGI (reference sequence). This CDR3 is built from 14 residues. For the CDR3, the DNA is TGTGCCGGCAGTTACTCGGACCCTCTCTATGGCTACACCTTC. Residues: CAGSYSDPLYGYTF.

The rearrangement joins TRBV5-1 to TRBJ2-7, with TRBD1 matching 7 bases. The germline gives CDR1 SGHRS, CDR2 YFSETQ. V shed 3 bases, J shed 0 bases, and the junction held 6 bases outside the gene matches. The CDR3 runs 15 residues. The chain's CDR3 is CASSYRQGNSYEQYF. The CDR3, as DNA: TGCGCCAGCAGCTACCGACAGGGAAACTCCTACGAGCAGTACTTC.

The V call is TRBV7-2, the J call TRBJ2-1, with 9 bases matching TRBD2. With 5 bases clipped from V and 3 bases from J, the junction kept 8 bases outside the gene matches. CDR1 and CDR2 (germline): SGHTA, FQGNSA. The CDR3 consists of 16 residues. CDR3 nucleotide sequence: TGTGCCAGCAGCACCCTAAGCGGGGGGCTCTACAATGAGCAGTTCTTC. It encodes CASSTLSGGLYNEQFF.

The chain uses TRBV9 and TRBJ2-6, with D unclear. Deletions cut 1 base from V and 2 bases from J, with 7 bases between. Germline V gene data show CDR1 as SGDLS and CDR2 as YYNGEE. The CDR3 consists of 15 residues. The CDR3 loop reads CASSVYVAGANVLTF. As DNA, the CDR3 is TGTGCCAGCAGCGTATACGTAGCTGGGGCCAACGTCCTGACTTTC.

The rearrangement links TRBV29-1 to TRBJ1-2, with D tentatively TRBD1 (6 bases). V lost 5 bases, J lost 2 bases, and 27 bases lay in between. The CDR3 length is 18 residues. CDR1 is SQVTM, CDR2 ANQGSEA, per germline. DNA of the CDR3: TGCAGCGTTCCAACAAGAACGGGACACGGAAAATCGAACTATGGCTACACCTTC. Encoded protein: CSVPTRTGHGKSNYGYTF.

The rearrangement links TRBV6-5 to TRBJ1-6; D unresolved. Germline V lookup: CDR1 MNHEY, CDR2 SVGAGI. The CDR3 runs to 16 residues. Between the trimmed V and J ends, which lost 3 bases and 7 bases, there was a span of 16 bases. The CDR3 protein is CASSYNGRERNSPLHF. In DNA, the CDR3 is TGTGCCAGCAGTTATAATGGCAGAGAACGAAATTCACCCCTCCACTTT.

The chain joins TRBV7-8 to TRBJ1-1; no clear D. The CDR3 sequence is 14 residues long. Germline V gene lookup returns CDR1 SGHVS and CDR2 FQNEAQ. V lost 1 base and J lost 0, with 6 bases in between. Here the CDR3 reads CASSLGGMNTEAFF. Here the CDR3 DNA reads TGTGCCAGCAGCTTAGGCGGAATGAACACTGAAGCTTTCTTT. The variable domain in full, completed from reference TRBV7-8 and TRBJ1-1, reads GAGVSQSPRYKVAKRGQDVALRCDPISGHVSLFWYQQALGQGPEFLTYFQNEAQLDKSGLPSDRFFAERPEGSVSTLKIQRTQQEDSAVYLCASSLGGMNTEAFFGQGTRLTVV.

This rearrangement joins TRBV25-1 to TRBJ1-5; TRBD1 aligns across 11 bases. The germline CDR1 and CDR2 sequences are MGHDK and SYGVNS. V shed 4 bases and J 5 bases; nucleotides not matched to a gene: 4. The CDR3 totals 15 residues. The CDR3 nucleotides are TGTGCCAGCAGTGTTGGGACAGGGGGTGATCAGCCCCAGCATTTT. Amino acid sequence: CASSVGTGGDQPQHF.

This clone was counted once. V gene TRBV6-5 combines with J gene TRBJ2-1; no clear D. This CDR3 spans 12 amino acids. V lost 8 bases and J 7 bases, leaving 12 bases between the germline ends. The germline CDR1 and CDR2 sequences are MNHEY and SVGAGI. The CDR3 region has the DNA TGTGCCAGCGGGCGGCCACCTAATGAGCAGTTCTTC. Protein product: CASGRPPNEQFF.

This sequence joins TRBV7-2 and TRBJ2-7; D is perhaps TRBD1 (5 bases). The CDR3 has 12 residues. Germline V CDR1 and CDR2: SGHTA, FQGNSA. The ends were cut back, 5 bases at V and 3 bases at J, with 8 bases in the middle. The CDR3 DNA reads as TGTGCCAGCAGCGGGGCTTTCTACGAGCAGTACTTC. Translation: CASSGAFYEQYF.

The V gene is TRBV30, the J gene TRBJ2-5; possibly TRBD1 for D (6 bases). Trimming pared 3 bases from V and 1 base from J, leaving 12 bases between. The CDR3 runs to 14 residues. CDR1 and CDR2 from the germline V gene are GTSNPN and SVGIG (reference sequence). The CDR3 sequence: CAWRGARFQETQYF. In DNA, the CDR3 is TGTGCCTGGAGGGGGGCAAGGTTCCAAGAGACCCAGTACTTC.

The chain combines TRBV5-8 with TRBJ1-2; D is possibly TRBD1 (6 bases). Germline V lookup: CDR1 SGHTS, CDR2 YDEGEE. The CDR3 has 13 amino acids. V dropped 0 bases and J dropped 8 bases, with 11 bases sitting between them. In DNA form, the CDR3 reads TGTGCCAGCAGCTTGGCAGGGGAAGAAGGCTACACCTTC. It specifies CASSLAGEEGYTF.

The chain uses TRBV27 and TRBJ1-2; no clear D. Deletions cut 2 bases from V and 4 bases from J, with 8 bases between. The germline gives CDR1 MNHEY, CDR2 SMNVEV (reference sequence). This CDR3 is built from 13 residues. CDR3 sequence reads: CASSLGVGYGYTF. For the CDR3, the DNA is TGTGCCAGCAGTTTAGGGGTAGGCTATGGCTACACCTTC.

The V call is TRBV5-8, the J call TRBJ2-3; D is ambiguous. The CDR3 length is 12 residues. The germline CDR1 and CDR2 sequences are SGHTS and YDEGEE. The ends were cut back, 4 bases at V and 0 bases at J, with 3 bases in the middle. CDR3 in DNA: TGTGCCAGCAGCCGAAGCACAGATACGCAGTATTTT. This translates into CASSRSTDTQYF.

This chain joins TRBV6-1 and TRBJ1-1, with D possibly TRBD1 on 5 matching bases. The germline CDR1 and CDR2 sequences are MNHNS and SASEGT. V was shortened by 4 bases and J by 1 base, with 7 bases between the two germline ends. The CDR3 totals 13 residues. The CDR3 DNA is TGTGCCAGCAGTGTTGGGGGGAACACTGAAGCTTTCTTT. Translated, it gives CASSVGGNTEAFF.

V and J are TRBV7-2 and TRBJ2-2; no firm D call. There are 12 residues in the CDR3. Germline V gene sequence: CDR1 SGHTA, CDR2 FQGNSA. V lost 6 bases, J lost 7 bases, and 9 bases lay in between. In DNA form, the CDR3 reads TGTGCCAGCAGTTTACCGCGCGGGGAGCTGTTTTTT. Its protein product is CASSLPRGELFF.

The V and J genes are TRBV11-2 and TRBJ1-5; D ambiguous. The CDR3 runs to 15 residues. The V gene lost 5 bases and the J gene lost 5 bases, with 16 bases spanning the gap. CDR1 and CDR2 (germline): SGHAT, FQNNGV. Here the CDR3 reads CASSPSAADHQPQHF. The CDR3 region has the DNA TGTGCCAGCAGCCCATCGGCAGCAGACCATCAGCCCCAGCATTTT.

The V and J genes are TRBV2 and TRBJ2-7; TRBD1 agrees at 8 bases. V was clipped by 9 bases and J by 3 bases; unmatched bases: 13. From germline, CDR1 is SNHLY and CDR2 FYNNEI. There are 15 residues in the CDR3. The CDR3 nucleotides are TGTGCCAGAGATAGCAGGGGGCCCCAGAGCTACGAGCAGTACTTC. Protein: CARDSRGPQSYEQYF.

The rearrangement links TRBV18 to TRBJ2-1; 9 bases are shared with TRBD1. The ends lost 2 bases at V and 9 bases at J; junction bases unmatched: 2. The length of the CDR3 is 13 residues. Germline loops: CDR1 KGHSH, CDR2 LQKENI. The CDR3 DNA is TGTGCCAGCTCACCAACAGGGGGCCTTGAGCAGTTCTTC. This sequence encodes CASSPTGGLEQFF.

This sequence joins TRBV4-1 and TRBJ2-7; tentatively, D is TRBD1 (6 bases). The V end lost 0 bases, the J end lost 2 bases, and 17 bases lay between the germline ends. The CDR3 covers 17 residues. The germline gives CDR1 MGHRA, CDR2 YSYEKL. The CDR3 bases are TGCGCCAGCAGCCAAGATACTTCGGCAGGGGCAGCCTACGAGCAGTACTTC. It yields the protein CASSQDTSAGAAYEQYF.

The chain couples TRBV6-1 to TRBJ1-1; TRBD1 might be the D (6 bases). V lost 7 bases to trimming and J lost 6 bases, with 15 bases between them. The germline V gene has CDR1 MNHNS and CDR2 SASEGT. The CDR3 loop spans 13 amino acids. CDR3 bases: TGTGCCAGCATCGACCTAGGGGGAGCTGAAGCTTTCTTT. Translation: CASIDLGGAEAFF.

This chain joins TRBV19 and TRBJ2-7; tentatively, D is TRBD1 (5 bases). This CDR3 contains 13 residues. Between the trimmed V and J ends, which lost 5 bases and 0 bases, there was a span of 8 bases. Germline assignment: CDR1 LNHDA and CDR2 SQIVND (reference sequence). CDR3 region: CASSSGFSYEQYF. DNA for the CDR3: TGTGCCAGTAGTTCAGGGTTCTCCTACGAGCAGTACTTC.